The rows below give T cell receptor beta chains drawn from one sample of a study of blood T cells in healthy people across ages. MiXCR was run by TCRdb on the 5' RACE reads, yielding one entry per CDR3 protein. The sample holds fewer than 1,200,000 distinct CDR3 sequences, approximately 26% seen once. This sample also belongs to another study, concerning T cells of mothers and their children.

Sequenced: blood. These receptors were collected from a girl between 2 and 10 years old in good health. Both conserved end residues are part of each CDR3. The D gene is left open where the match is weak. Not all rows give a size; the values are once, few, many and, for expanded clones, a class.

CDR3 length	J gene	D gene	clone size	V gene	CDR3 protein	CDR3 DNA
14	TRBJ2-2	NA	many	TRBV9	CASSPQLNTGELFF	TGTGCCAGCAGCCCACAGCTGAACACCGGGGAGCTGTTTTTT
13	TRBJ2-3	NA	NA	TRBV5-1	CASSGGETDTQYF	TGCGCCAGCAGTGGAGGGGAAACAGATACGCAGTATTTT
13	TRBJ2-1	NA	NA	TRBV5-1	CASHFSGVDEQFF	TGTGCCAGCCATTTTTCTGGGGTCGATGAGCAGTTCTTC
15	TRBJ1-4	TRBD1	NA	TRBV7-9	CASSPAGTGSGKLFF	TGTGCCAGCAGCCCGGCCGGGACAGGATCGGGAAAACTGTTTTTT
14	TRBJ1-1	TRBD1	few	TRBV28	CASSLRQGKPEAFF	TGTGCCAGCAGTTTGAGACAGGGTAAACCTGAAGCTTTCTTT
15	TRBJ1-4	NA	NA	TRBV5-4	CASSLGAASNEKLFF	TGTGCCAGCAGCTTGGGGGCAGCCTCTAATGAAAAACTGTTTTTT
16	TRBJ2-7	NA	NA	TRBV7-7	CASTPRGGASAYEQYF	TGTGCTAGCACCCCCCGGGGTGGGGCATCTGCCTACGAGCAGTACTTC
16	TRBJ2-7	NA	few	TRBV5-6	CASSLVGSGTGREQYF	TGTGCCAGCAGCTTGGTCGGTAGCGGGACAGGGCGCGAGCAGTACTTC
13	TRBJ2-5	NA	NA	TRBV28	CASGGDGGGAQYF	TGTGCCAGCGGAGGGGACGGGGGTGGGGCCCAGTACTTC
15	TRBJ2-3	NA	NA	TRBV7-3	CASSRTGSYTDTQYF	TGTGCCAGCAGCCGGACCGGGTCTTACACAGATACGCAGTATTTT
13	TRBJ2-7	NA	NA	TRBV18	CASSRTGREEQYF	TGTGCCAGCTCTCGCACAGGTAGGGAAGAGCAGTACTTC
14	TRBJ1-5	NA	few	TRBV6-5	CASSLLGLGQPQHF	TGTGCCAGCAGTTTGTTGGGGTTGGGTCAGCCCCAGCATTTT
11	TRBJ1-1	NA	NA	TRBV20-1	CSASNQGEAFF	TGCAGTGCTAGTAACCAGGGGGAAGCTTTCTTT
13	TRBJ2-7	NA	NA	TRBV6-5	CASSWGPFYEQYF	TGTGCCAGCAGTTGGGGGCCGTTCTACGAGCAGTACTTC
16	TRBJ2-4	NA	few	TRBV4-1	CASSQPPAGGVDIQYF	TGCGCCAGCAGCCAACCTCCCGCGGGCGGGGTTGACATTCAGTACTTC
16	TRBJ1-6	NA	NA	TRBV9	CASSVSETGTGSPLHF	TGTGCCAGCAGCGTTTCCGAAACAGGGACCGGTTCACCCCTCCACTTT
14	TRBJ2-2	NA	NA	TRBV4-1	CASRQQGNTGELFF	TGCGCCAGCAGGCAACAGGGAAACACCGGGGAGCTGTTTTTT
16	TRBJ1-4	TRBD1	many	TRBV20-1	CSARPYRGQVNEKLFF	TGCAGTGCTAGACCGTACAGGGGGCAAGTGAATGAAAAACTGTTTTTT
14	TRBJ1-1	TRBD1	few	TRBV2	CASSVGTQGAEAFF	TGTGCCAGCAGTGTCGGCACCCAGGGGGCTGAAGCTTTCTTT
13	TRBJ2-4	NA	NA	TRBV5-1	CASSLEGRNIQYF	TGCGCCAGCAGCTTGGAGGGCCGGAACATTCAGTACTTC
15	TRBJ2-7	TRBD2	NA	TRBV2	CASSEALAGMDEQYF	TGTGCCAGCAGTGAGGCCCTAGCGGGGATGGATGAGCAGTACTTC
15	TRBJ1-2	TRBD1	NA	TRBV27	CASSSLRGDRSRDTF	TGTGCCAGCAGTTCATTACGAGGGGACAGATCTCGTGACACCTTC
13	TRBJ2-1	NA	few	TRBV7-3	CASSAGVVNEQFF	TGTGCCAGCAGCGCAGGTGTGGTCAATGAGCAGTTCTTC
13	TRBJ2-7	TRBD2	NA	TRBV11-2	CASSNGLVYEQYF	TGTGCCAGCAGCAATGGACTAGTCTACGAGCAGTACTTC
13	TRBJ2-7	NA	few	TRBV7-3	CASSLGVGDEQYF	TGTGCCAGCAGCTTAGGGGTAGGGGACGAGCAGTACTTC
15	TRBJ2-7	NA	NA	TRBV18	CASSPTGGYDYEQYF	TGTGCCAGCTCACCAACCGGGGGCTATGACTACGAGCAGTACTTC
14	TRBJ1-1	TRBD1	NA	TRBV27	CASSWDSSNTEAFF	TGTGCCAGCAGTTGGGACAGCTCGAACACTGAAGCTTTCTTT
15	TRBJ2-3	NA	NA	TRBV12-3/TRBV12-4	CASSLVGLGTDTQYF	TGTGCCAGCTCCCTGGTGGGGCTTGGCACAGATACGCAGTATTTT
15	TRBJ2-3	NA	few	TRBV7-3	CASSLEGDSGDTQYF	TGTGCCAGCAGCTTAGAAGGGGACTCCGGAGATACGCAGTATTTT
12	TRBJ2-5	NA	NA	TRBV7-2	CASAAYQETQYF	TGTGCCAGCGCGGCGTACCAAGAGACCCAGTACTTC
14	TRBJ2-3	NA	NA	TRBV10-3	CAISEGLNTDTQYF	TGTGCCATCAGCGAGGGCTTAAACACAGATACGCAGTATTTT
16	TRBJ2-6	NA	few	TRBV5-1	CASSLGSSSGANVLTF	TGCGCCAGCAGCTTGGGTTCGAGCTCTGGGGCCAACGTCCTGACTTTC
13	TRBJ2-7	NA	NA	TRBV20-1	CSASNGISYEQYF	TGCAGTGCTAGTAACGGGATCTCCTACGAGCAGTACTTC
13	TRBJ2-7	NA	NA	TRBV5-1	CASRPIGPYEQYF	TGCGCCAGCCGCCCGATTGGACCCTACGAGCAGTACTTC
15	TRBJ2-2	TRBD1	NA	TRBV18	CASSRRDSYTGELFF	TGTGCCAGCTCACGCCGGGACAGTTACACCGGGGAGCTGTTTTTT
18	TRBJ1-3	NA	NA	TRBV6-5	CASSYSTVFLETGNTIYF	TGTGCCAGCAGTTACTCGACGGTCTTTCTTGAGACAGGCAACACCATATATTTT
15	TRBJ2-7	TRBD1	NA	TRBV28	CASSPAGQGAYEQYF	TGTGCCAGCAGTCCCGCGGGACAGGGAGCCTACGAGCAGTACTTC
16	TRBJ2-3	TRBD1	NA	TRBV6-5	CASSSGVRGRTDTQYF	TGTGCCAGCAGTTCAGGGGTGAGGGGGCGGACAGATACGCAGTATTTT
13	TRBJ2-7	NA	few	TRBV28	CASSLASSNEQYF	TGTGCCAGCAGTTTAGCTAGCTCCAACGAGCAGTACTTC
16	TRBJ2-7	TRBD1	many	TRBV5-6	CASSPSRGLGLYEQYF	TGTGCCAGCAGCCCATCCAGGGGGCTTGGTCTCTACGAGCAGTACTTC
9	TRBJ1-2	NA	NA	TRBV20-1	CSALYGYTF	TGCAGTGCTCTCTATGGCTACACCTTC
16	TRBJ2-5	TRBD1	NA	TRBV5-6	CASSTPRQGPRETQYF	TGTGCCAGCAGCACCCCGCGACAGGGCCCGAGGGAGACCCAGTACTTC
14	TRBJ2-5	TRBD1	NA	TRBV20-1	CSARRRQGPETQYF	TGCAGTGCTAGACGTCGACAGGGGCCAGAGACCCAGTACTTC
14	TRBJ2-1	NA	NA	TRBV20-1	CSAKEGSDNNEQFF	TGCAGTGCTAAAGAGGGGAGCGACAACAATGAGCAGTTCTTC
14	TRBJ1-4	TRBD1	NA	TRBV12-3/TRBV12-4	CASRRTGTNEKLFF	TGTGCCAGCAGACGGACAGGAACTAATGAAAAACTGTTTTTT
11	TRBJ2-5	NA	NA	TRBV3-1	CASSQRQTQYF	TGTGCCAGCAGCCAAAGGCAGACCCAGTACTTC